This T cell receptor (beta chain) was sequenced for a study of T cell responses to AZD1222 COVID-19 vaccine. Study-wide context: Pooled together were second doses at about 4 or about 12 weeks.

TCRdb keeps only in-frame clones here, not all; method: immunoSEQ multiplex PCR. Here the sample spans 150,000 to 180,000 clones, roughly nine tenths being singletons. V gave up 5 bases and J gave up 5 bases, with 12 bases separating them. The CDR3 runs to 13 residues. Germline lookup yields CDR1 SGHAT and CDR2 FQNNGV. This TCR was recovered from an adult in good health. The gene calls are TRBV11-2 and TRBJ1-2; tentatively, D is TRBD1 (5 bases). Specimen: peripheral blood, collected on day 0 of AZD1222 vaccination. CDR3 protein: CASSPRDLYGYTF. CDR3 DNA: TGTGCCAGCAGCCCCAGGGATTTATATGGCTACACCTTC. Supplemented by reference TRBV11-2 and TRBJ1-2, the full variable domain reads EAGVAQSPRYKIIEKRQSVAFWCNPISGHATLYWYQQILGQGPKLLIQFQNNGVVDDSQLPKDRFSAERLKGVDSTLKIQPAKLEDSAVYLCASSPRDLYGYTFGSGTRLTVV.